This is a list of T cell receptor beta chains from one sample in a study of T-cell reconstitution after alpha-beta-depleted transplantation in children. TCRdb analysed the PCR reads with MiXCR anew, one entry per CDR3 protein. The table shows roughly 420,000 distinct CDR3 sequences, with about 17% occurring only once. The specimen comprised PBMCs, mostly from graft donor cells, sampled 360 days after TCRalphabeta/CD19-depleted stem cell transplant. The receptors originated from a boy younger than two who had a stem cell transplant for Wiskott-Aldrich syndrome, so the T cells may come from the graft donor. CDR3s include the opening cysteine and the closing phenylalanine or tryptophan. Each record gives: D gene, clone size, V gene, J gene, CDR3 protein, CDR3 DNA. A D gene is named only where the DNA matches it firmly. For some rows the clone size is stated as once, few or many, or as a class when expanded; others skip it.

D: TRBD2
size: few
V: TRBV7-9
J: TRBJ2-7
CDR3: CASKLAGSYEQYF
DNA: TGTGCCAGCAAACTAGCGGGATCCTACGAGCAGTACTTC

D: NA
size: many
V: TRBV5-1
J: TRBJ2-3
CDR3: CASSLVAGLADTQYF
DNA: TGCGCCAGCAGCTTGGTGGCAGGCTTGGCAGATACGCAGTATTTT

D: NA
size: once
V: TRBV5-1
J: TRBJ2-4
CDR3: CASSFDGKNIQYF
DNA: TGCGCCAGCAGCTTCGACGGTAAAAACATTCAGTACTTC

D: NA
size: NA
V: TRBV20-1
J: TRBJ2-3
CDR3: CSARDKDTQYF
DNA: TGCAGTGCTAGAGATAAAGATACGCAGTATTTT

D: TRBD2
size: few
V: TRBV29-1
J: TRBJ2-1
CDR3: CSVEPSSGRANEQFF
DNA: TGCAGCGTTGAACCGTCTAGCGGGAGGGCCAATGAGCAGTTCTTC

D: TRBD1
size: few
V: TRBV7-2
J: TRBJ2-7
CDR3: CASSLAGQGTPYEQYF
DNA: TGTGCCAGCAGCTTAGCGGGACAGGGAACCCCCTACGAGCAGTACTTC

D: NA
size: NA
V: TRBV7-9
J: TRBJ2-7
CDR3: CASSLPYFYEQYF
DNA: TGTGCCAGCAGCTTACCGTATTTCTACGAGCAGTACTTC

D: NA
size: NA
V: TRBV12-3/TRBV12-4
J: TRBJ2-4
CDR3: CASRTNSKGLAKNIQYF
DNA: TGTGCCAGCAGGACCAACAGTAAAGGCTTAGCCAAAAACATTCAGTACTTC

D: NA
size: NA
V: TRBV2
J: TRBJ2-3
CDR3: CASSEVSYEQATDTQYF
DNA: TGTGCCAGCAGTGAAGTTTCCTACGAACAAGCAACAGATACGCAGTATTTT

D: TRBD2
size: NA
V: TRBV11-2
J: TRBJ2-3
CDR3: CASSPPTSVTDTQYF
DNA: TGTGCCAGCAGCCCGCCGACTAGCGTCACAGATACGCAGTATTTT

D: TRBD1
size: NA
V: TRBV5-1
J: TRBJ2-7
CDR3: CASSLAGRTGDHEQYF
DNA: TGCGCCAGCAGCTTGGCCGGAAGGACAGGGGACCACGAGCAGTACTTC

D: NA
size: few
V: TRBV5-1
J: TRBJ1-4
CDR3: CASSLTALNEKLFF
DNA: TGCGCCAGCAGCTTGACAGCCCTTAATGAAAAACTGTTTTTT

D: TRBD1
size: few
V: TRBV12-3/TRBV12-4
J: TRBJ2-7
CDR3: CASSFGDRYNEQYF
DNA: TGTGCCAGCAGTTTCGGGGACAGGTACAACGAGCAGTACTTC

D: TRBD2
size: NA
V: TRBV5-8
J: TRBJ2-5
CDR3: CASSLISGGETQYF
DNA: TGTGCCAGCAGCTTGATTAGCGGGGGGGAGACCCAGTACTTC

D: NA
size: NA
V: TRBV6-2/TRBV6-3
J: TRBJ2-7
CDR3: CASSQGSTGSYEQYF
DNA: TGTGCCAGCAGTCAGGGGTCTACGGGGAGCTACGAGCAGTACTTC

D: NA
size: NA
V: TRBV10-1
J: TRBJ2-5
CDR3: CASSDREETQYF
DNA: TGCGCCAGTTCGGACAGAGAAGAGACCCAGTACTTC

D: TRBD1
size: NA
V: TRBV7-9
J: TRBJ2-5
CDR3: CASSRLTGGLETQYF
DNA: TGTGCCAGCAGCCGCTTGACAGGGGGCTTGGAGACCCAGTACTTC

D: NA
size: NA
V: TRBV27
J: TRBJ2-3
CDR3: CASSSGTFLDTQYF
DNA: TGTGCCAGCAGTTCCGGGACATTTTTGGATACGCAGTATTTT

D: TRBD1
size: NA
V: TRBV28
J: TRBJ2-7
CDR3: CASSLTGQGTYEQYF
DNA: TGTGCCAGCAGTTTAACCGGACAGGGAACCTACGAGCAGTACTTC

D: TRBD1
size: few
V: TRBV6-1
J: TRBJ1-1
CDR3: CASRDRGNTEVFF
DNA: TGTGCCAGTAGGGACAGGGGGAACACTGAAGTTTTCTTT